The rows below give T cell receptor beta chains drawn from one sample of a study of blood T cell repertoires in COVID-19. Sequencing used immunoSEQ multiplex PCR; TCRdb keeps in-frame clones, though not all of them. The sample shows about 300,000 clones, 89% of them seen only once. The sample comprised PBMCs or T cells enriched from blood (not recorded which). These TCRs come from a man aged 55-75 years who had recovered from COVID-19. The CDR3 runs from the conserved cysteine through the conserved F or W. The order of the fields is J gene, clone size, V gene, D gene, CDR3 protein, CDR3 DNA. D genes are given only for firm matches. The size entry is marked missing in some rows and otherwise reads once, few, many or a size class.

>TRBJ2-1|once|TRBV6-5|NA
CASSYQRWFNEQFF
TGTGCCAGCAGTTACCAGCGTTGGTTCAATGAGCAGTTCTTC
>TRBJ1-2|NA|TRBV9|NA
CASSVSAVGNYGYTF
TGTGCCAGCAGCGTTTCGGCGGTAGGCAACTATGGCTACACCTTC
>TRBJ1-6|NA|TRBV1|NA
CTSSPRDSVSSPLHF
TGCACCAGCAGCCCTCGGGACAGTGTTAGTTCACCCCTCCACTTT
>TRBJ1-5|few|TRBV18|TRBD1
CASSGQGDQPQHF
TGTGCCAGCTCGGGACAGGGGGATCAGCCCCAGCATTTT
>TRBJ1-1|few|TRBV5-1|TRBD1
CASSYTGQMNTEAFF
TGCGCCAGCAGTTATACGGGACAGATGAACACTGAAGCTTTCTTT
>TRBJ2-2|NA|TRBV10-3|NA
CAISESSAVTGELFF
TGTGCCATCAGTGAGTCGTCGGCGGTCACCGGGGAGCTGTTTTTT
>TRBJ2-1|NA|TRBV5-5|NA
CASSLLQGGKNEQFF
TGTGCCAGCAGCTTGTTACAGGGCGGTAAGAATGAGCAGTTCTTC
>TRBJ1-4|NA|TRBV7-9|TRBD1
CASYRGLGEKLFF
TGTGCCAGCTACAGGGGGCTTGGTGAAAAACTGTTTTTT
>TRBJ2-3|NA|TRBV18|NA
CASSTTGERADTQYF
TGTGCCAGCTCAACCACGGGGGAGAGGGCAGATACGCAGTATTTT
>TRBJ2-1|NA|TRBV5-1|NA
CASRTGHRFNEQFF
TGCGCCAGCAGAACTGGACACAGGTTCAATGAGCAGTTCTTC
>TRBJ2-7|NA|TRBV2|TRBD2
CASRPGLAAHEQYF
TGTGCCAGCAGGCCGGGACTAGCAGCACACGAGCAGTACTTC
>TRBJ2-7|NA|TRBV11-2|NA
CASSTGFSYEQYF
TGTGCCAGCAGCACAGGGTTTTCCTACGAGCAGTACTTC
>TRBJ1-2|NA|TRBV18|TRBD1
CASSISPGQGVYGYTF
TGTGCCAGCTCAATTAGTCCGGGACAGGGGGTCTATGGCTACACCTTC
>TRBJ2-1|NA|TRBV25-1|TRBD2
CASSVFAGDGSSYNEQFF
TGTGCCAGCAGTGTGTTTGCGGGAGATGGAAGTTCCTACAATGAGCAGTTCTTC
>TRBJ2-5|NA|TRBV5-4|TRBD1
CASSLQGQWRETQYF
TGTGCCAGCAGCCTTCAGGGACAGTGGCGGGAGACCCAGTACTTC
>TRBJ2-5|NA|TRBV7-2|TRBD2
CASSSLLAAQETQYF
TGTGCCAGCAGCTCACTACTAGCGGCCCAAGAGACCCAGTACTTC
>TRBJ1-2|NA|TRBV12-3/TRBV12-4|NA
CASSLTYYGYTF
TGTGCCAGCAGTTTGACATACTATGGCTACACCTTC
>TRBJ1-5|once|TRBV20-1|NA
CSASGRVNQPQHF
TGCAGTGCTAGTGGCAGGGTTAATCAGCCCCAGCATTTT
>TRBJ2-2|NA|TRBV27|TRBD2
CASSLSGLNRAAGELFF
TGTGCCAGCAGTTTATCGGGACTAAACCGTGCGGCCGGGGAGCTGTTTTTT
>TRBJ2-7|NA|TRBV6-2/TRBV6-3|TRBD2
CASSYSSSGRRDHEQYF
TGTGCCAGCAGTTACTCTTCTAGCGGGAGGCGAGATCACGAGCAGTACTTC
>TRBJ2-1|NA|TRBV9|TRBD2
CASSPEGTSGRGSYNEQFF
TGTGCCAGCAGCCCAGAGGGGACTAGCGGGAGGGGATCCTACAATGAGCAGTTCTTC
>TRBJ1-2|NA|TRBV18|TRBD1
CASSLGQGKGYTF
TGTGCCAGCTCCCTGGGACAGGGGAAAGGCTACACCTTC
>TRBJ2-1|NA|TRBV2|TRBD2
CASILAGNEQFF
TGTGCCAGCATTCTAGCGGGAAATGAGCAGTTCTTC
>TRBJ2-3|NA|TRBV6-1|TRBD2
CASSEAGSGRTQYF
TGTGCCAGCAGTGAAGCGGGGAGCGGGAGAACGCAGTATTTT
>TRBJ1-2|NA|TRBV5-1|NA
CASSTDLTGGYGYTF
TGCGCCAGCAGCACCGACCTCACGGGAGGCTATGGCTACACCTTC
>TRBJ2-1|NA|TRBV19|TRBD2
CASSVGAGGLNEQFF
TGTGCCAGTAGTGTGGGAGCGGGAGGCCTCAATGAGCAGTTCTTC
>TRBJ1-1|NA|TRBV24-1|NA
CATSGGDTEAFF
TGTGCCACCAGTGGGGGGGACACTGAAGCTTTCTTT
>TRBJ1-5|NA|TRBV19|NA
CASSMGTRGGNQPQHF
TGTGCCAGTAGTATGGGGACTAGAGGCGGCAATCAGCCCCAGCATTTT
>TRBJ2-3|NA|TRBV7-8|NA
CASSPGGTQYF
TGTGCCAGCAGCCCAGGAGGTACGCAGTATTTT
>TRBJ2-2|NA|TRBV7-2|TRBD2
CASFLGGLAGGTGELFF
TGTGCCAGCTTCTTAGGGGGGCTAGCGGGAGGGACCGGGGAGCTGTTTTTT
>TRBJ2-1|NA|TRBV7-2|NA
CASSATGPSEQFF
TGTGCCAGCAGCGCGACAGGTCCTAGTGAGCAGTTCTTC
>TRBJ2-1|NA|TRBV3-1/TRBV3-2|TRBD2
CASSRDYASGEQFF
TGTGCCAGCTCCCGGGACTACGCCTCTGGTGAGCAGTTCTTC
>TRBJ1-2|NA|TRBV5-8|NA
CASSLRDYGYTF
TGTGCCAGCAGCCTCAGGGACTATGGCTACACCTTC
>TRBJ2-1|NA|TRBV3-1/TRBV3-2|NA
CASSRTGVNEQFF
TGTGCCAGCAGCCGTACTGGAGTCAATGAGCAGTTCTTC
>TRBJ2-3|NA|TRBV15|NA
CATSRGRGWTDTQYF
TGTGCCACCAGCAGAGGTCGAGGGTGGACAGATACGCAGTATTTT
>TRBJ2-5|NA|TRBV6-5|NA
CASGANFETQYF
TGTGCCTCAGGGGCGAACTTTGAGACCCAGTACTTC
>TRBJ1-1|NA|TRBV10-3|NA
CAISEDRFAEAFF
TGTGCCATCAGTGAAGACAGGTTCGCTGAAGCTTTCTTT
>TRBJ2-1|NA|TRBV9|TRBD2
CASSPSGTSGSREQFF
TGTGCCAGCAGCCCTAGCGGGACTAGCGGGAGCCGTGAGCAGTTCTTC
>TRBJ2-7|once|TRBV4-2|TRBD2
CASSQVGASGTYEQYF
TGTGCCAGCAGCCAAGTAGGTGCTAGCGGGACCTACGAGCAGTACTTC
>TRBJ1-5|once|TRBV2|NA
CASSENRESYQPQHF
TGTGCCAGCAGTGAAAACAGGGAGTCGTATCAGCCCCAGCATTTT
>TRBJ2-2|NA|TRBV2|TRBD2
CASSVDSGRVVTGELFF
TGTGCCAGCAGTGTGGATAGCGGGAGGGTGGTCACCGGGGAGCTGTTTTTT
>TRBJ2-1|NA|TRBV20-1|TRBD2
CSASRTSGTYNEQFF
TGCAGTGCTAGTCGGACTAGCGGGACCTACAATGAGCAGTTCTTC
>TRBJ2-1|NA|TRBV5-1|TRBD2
CASSTPTSGRDNEQFF
TGCGCCAGCAGCACTCCCACTAGCGGGAGGGACAATGAGCAGTTCTTC
>TRBJ2-5|NA|TRBV30|NA
CAWKGGAETQYF
TGTGCCTGGAAGGGGGGGGCCGAGACCCAGTACTTC
>TRBJ2-2|NA|TRBV6-5|NA
CASISRRGGTGELFF
TGTGCCAGCATTTCGAGGAGGGGCGGAACCGGGGAGCTGTTTTTT
>TRBJ2-7|NA|TRBV6-2/TRBV6-3|NA
CASSFEGSPYF
TGTGCCAGCAGTTTCGAGGGATCCCCGTACTTC
>TRBJ2-3|NA|TRBV5-4|TRBD2
CASSLGLAGGKFGSDTQYF
TGTGCCAGCAGTCTAGGACTAGCGGGAGGGAAATTTGGCTCAGATACGCAGTATTTT
>TRBJ2-2|NA|TRBV21-1|NA
CASSKGGAVGGVRSTGELFF
TGTGCCAGCAGCAAAGGAGGAGCTGTAGGGGGAGTTAGGAGCACCGGGGAGCTGTTTTTT
>TRBJ2-3|once|TRBV2|NA
CASSDQTVSLDTQYF
TGTGCCAGCAGTGATCAGACAGTTTCGTTAGATACGCAGTATTTT
>TRBJ2-3|NA|TRBV9|TRBD2
CASSGGLAGVDTQYF
TGTGCCAGCAGCGGTGGACTAGCGGGAGTGGATACGCAGTATTTT
>TRBJ2-3|NA|TRBV7-2|TRBD2
CASSLAASGRLDTQYF
TGTGCCAGCAGCTTAGCCGCTAGCGGGAGGTTAGATACGCAGTATTTT
>TRBJ1-4|NA|TRBV28|TRBD1
CASSSPGQGSPKLFF
TGTGCCAGCAGCTCACCGGGACAGGGATCGCCAAAACTGTTTTTT
>TRBJ2-3|NA|TRBV19|NA
CASSMVTGTDTQYF
TGTGCCAGTAGTATGGTAACAGGCACAGATACGCAGTATTTT
>TRBJ1-5|NA|TRBV28|TRBD1
CASRRTGGRQPQHF
TGTGCCAGCAGGAGGACAGGGGGCCGACAGCCCCAGCATTTT